Presented here are 4 T cell receptor beta chains from one specimen sequenced in a study of T cell changes during pregnancy in multiple sclerosis. Clones were read by immunoSEQ multiplex PCR, and TCRdb kept only the in-frame ones, dropping some. The data show tens of thousands of clones, with more than 75% seen just once and more than 5% held by the top ten. Sequences were derived from CD8+ T cells from peripheral blood mononuclear cells, sampled after pregnancy. Receptor source: a female donor in good health, enrolled as a control in a pregnancy study.

This clone was recorded a few times. The V gene is TRBV19, the J gene TRBJ2-7; weak D call: TRBD1 (6 bases). This CDR3 has 16 amino acids. The V gene's germline CDR1 is LNHDA and CDR2 SQIVND (reference sequence). V gave up 3 bases and J gave up 3 bases, with 18 bases separating them. The CDR3 protein is CASSIRPYQGLYEQYF. The DNA of the CDR3 is TGTGCCAGTAGTATCCGCCCCTACCAGGGGCTCTACGAGCAGTACTTC.

V is TRBV28 and J is TRBJ1-1; 7 bases line up with TRBD1. The CDR3 runs to 14 residues. The J segment lost 4 bases and the V segment lost 6 bases, leaving 8 bases of the junction unmatched. Germline CDR1 and CDR2: MDHEN and SYDVKM. The CDR3 nucleotides are TGTGCCAGCAGACGGACAGGAGGGAGCACTGAAGCTTTCTTT. It codes for CASRRTGGSTEAFF.

The chain employs TRBV19 and TRBJ2-5; D remains unclear. The V and J ends lost 6 bases and 5 bases respectively, with 19 bases between them. The germline CDR1 and CDR2 sequences are LNHDA and SQIVND (reference sequence). There are 15 residues in the CDR3. The CDR3 DNA is TGTGCCAGTAGCTATGCCGGGTATAAGGTGGAGACCCAGTACTTC. It codes for CASSYAGYKVETQYF. Filled out from reference TRBV19 and TRBJ2-5, the complete variable domain reads DGGITQSPKYLFRKEGQNVTLSCEQNLNHDAMYWYRQDPGQGLRLIYYSQIVNDFQKGDIAEGYSVSREKKESFPLTVTSAQKNPTAFYLCASSYAGYKVETQYFGPGTRLLVL.

The chain employs TRBV21-1 and TRBJ1-6. TRBV21-1 is a pseudogene segment. The CDR3 totals 14 residues. The CDR3 loop reads CASSLKLYNSPLHF. Here the CDR3 DNA reads TGTGCCAGCTCCCTGAAGCTCTATAATTCACCCCTCCACTTT.